This is a list of T cell receptor beta chains from one sample in a study of blood T cell repertoires in COVID-19. Some clones are missing from TCRdb's copy, which holds only in-frame ones; the method was immunoSEQ multiplex PCR. The profile covers 150,000 to 200,000 clones, with roughly 90% appearing a single time and 3.9% taken by the ten largest. Input material: peripheral blood. The receptors stem from a woman aged 55-69 years who had recovered from COVID-19. The CDR3 runs from the conserved cysteine through the conserved F or W. D genes are given only for firm matches. Some rows mark clone size as missing; the rest say once, few, many or name a class of expanded clone.

TRBV4-1	-	TRBJ1-5	-	TGCGCCAGCAGCCAAGGCACCGGGGGTAGGTCCAATCAGCCCCAGCATTTT	CASSQGTGGRSNQPQHF
TRBV11-2	-	TRBJ2-7	TRBD1	TGTGCCAGCGGAGGACAGGGCGGCTACGAGCAGTACTTC	CASGGQGGYEQYF
TRBV5-1	-	TRBJ1-2	-	TGCGCCAGCAGCTTGGAGGACAGTACCTATGGCTACACCTTC	CASSLEDSTYGYTF
TRBV7-9	-	TRBJ2-7	TRBD2	TGTGCCAGCAGCTCCCCTAGCGGGGGGGCCGGAGGAGAGCAGTACTTC	CASSSPSGGAGGEQYF
TRBV7-9	-	TRBJ1-5	-	TGTGCCAGCAGCCCCTCCGGACAGACTACAGATAGCAATCAGCCCCAGCATTTT	CASSPSGQTTDSNQPQHF
TRBV6-2/TRBV6-3	-	TRBJ1-2	-	TGTGCCAGCAGTTACTCCCCAGGCAATTATGGCTACACCTTC	CASSYSPGNYGYTF
TRBV4-2	-	TRBJ1-4	-	TGTGCCAGCAGCCAAGATAGGCAGGGTGGGGAAAAACTGTTTTTT	CASSQDRQGGEKLFF
TRBV7-9	-	TRBJ2-1	-	TGTGCCAGCAGCGAAGCGGGTCCTAGGGGTGAGCAGTTCTTC	CASSEAGPRGEQFF
TRBV4-1	-	TRBJ2-7	-	TGCGCCAGCAGTCGACAGGCCCTGGCCCCACCTTACGAGCAGTACTTC	CASSRQALAPPYEQYF
TRBV7-3	-	TRBJ2-5	-	TGTGCCAGCAGCCCTCCAGGCGATCAAGAGACCCAGTACTTC	CASSPPGDQETQYF
TRBV29-1	once	TRBJ2-1	-	TGCAGCGTTGAACCCGGGGGGCCAATCAATGAGCAGTTCTTC	CSVEPGGPINEQFF
TRBV28	once	TRBJ1-1	-	TGTGCCAGTTCGGACAGACTGAACACTGAAGCTTTCTTT	CASSDRLNTEAFF
TRBV6-5	once	TRBJ2-1	TRBD2	TGTGCCGGGCACGAAGCGGGGGGGCCTTTCAATGAGCAGTTCTTC	CAGHEAGGPFNEQFF